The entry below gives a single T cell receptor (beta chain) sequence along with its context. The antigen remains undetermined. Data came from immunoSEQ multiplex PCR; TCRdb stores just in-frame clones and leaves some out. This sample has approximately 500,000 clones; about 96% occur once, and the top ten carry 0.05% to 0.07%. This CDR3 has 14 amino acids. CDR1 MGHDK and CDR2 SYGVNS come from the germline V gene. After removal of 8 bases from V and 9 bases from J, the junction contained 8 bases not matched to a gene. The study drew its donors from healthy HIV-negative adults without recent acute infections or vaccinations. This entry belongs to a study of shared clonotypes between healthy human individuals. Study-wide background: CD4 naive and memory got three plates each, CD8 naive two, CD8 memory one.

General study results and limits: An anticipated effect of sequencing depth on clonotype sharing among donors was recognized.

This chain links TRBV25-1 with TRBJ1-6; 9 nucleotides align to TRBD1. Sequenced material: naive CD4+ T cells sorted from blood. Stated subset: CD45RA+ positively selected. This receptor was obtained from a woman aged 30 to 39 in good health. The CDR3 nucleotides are TGTGCCAGCTCCAGACAGGGGGATCTTTCACCCCTCCACTTT. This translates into CASSRQGDLSPLHF. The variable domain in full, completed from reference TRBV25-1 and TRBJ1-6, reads EADIYQTPRYLVIGTGKKITLECSQTMGHDKMYWYQQDPGMELHLIHYSYGVNSTEKGDLSSESTVSRIRTEHFPLTLESARPSHTSQYLCASSRQGDLSPLHFGNGTRLTVT.